The TCR beta chain described here comes from a study of OX40 agonist ivuxolimab in advanced cancers. TCRdb's copy holds only in-frame clones and misses some; the assay was immunoSEQ multiplex PCR. The table shows around 64,000 clones, with around 86% occurring only once. Germline CDR1 is SEHNR and CDR2 is FQNEAQ (reference sequence). The ends were cut back, 4 bases at V and 7 bases at J, with 16 bases in the middle. CDR3 length: 14 amino acids. J is TRBJ2-5 and V is TRBV7-9; D is unclear. The origin of this receptor is an adult with an advanced solid tumor such as melanoma, head and neck, liver or kidney cancer. The sequencing here drew on CD4+ or CD8+ T cells sorted from blood, taken in a trial of the OX40 agonist ivuxolimab. The CDR3 sequence is CASSWTSQGGTQYF. For the CDR3, the DNA is TGTGCCAGCAGCTGGACCTCCCAAGGCGGGACCCAGTACTTC.